This note documents a single T cell receptor beta chain sequence. The specificity of this receptor is unknown. Within one base of it there is no much larger clone, and no base qualities were kept. Trimming at the junction amounts to 0 bases on V and 4 bases on J, and the germline ends lie 9 bases apart. As encoded in the germline V gene (reference sequence), CDR1 is GTSNPN while CDR2 is SVGIG. The CDR3 runs 13 amino acids, cysteine and phenylalanine included. Of the read, only the CDR3 DNA is kept; its 39 bases are in frame from base 1. Unstimulated Tregs (CD4+CD25+CD127-), CD4+ non-Tregs (CD4+CD25-), CD4 and CD8 cells were FACS-sorted from thawed PBMCs. Healthy control blood came either as purchased buffy coats or from healthy volunteers. Healthy control blood was processed to PBMCs by Ficoll density gradient and cryopreserved, and patient PBMCs were collected before and after transplant. Genomic DNA was extracted from sorted cells with the QIAGEN DNeasy Blood and Tissue Kit for TCRbeta CDR3 sequencing. High-throughput TCRbeta CDR3 sequencing, which included PCR amplification with bias correction and internal controls, was done commercially through immunoSEQ. Turning to the authors' computational methods: A unique productive TCRbeta sequence was defined by the CDR3 nucleotide sequence when primers matched, and otherwise by the CDR3 amino acid sequence together with the Vbeta and Jbeta genes. As a correction for sorting error, sequences shared between sorted populations at a frequency ratio of 2:1 or less were discarded, and the remaining shared sequences were assigned to the higher population. Sequences were defined as donor-reactive when expanded at least 5-fold in CFSE-low cells versus unstimulated cells and present at a frequency of at least 0.01% in CFSE-low cells. Jensen-Shannon divergence calculated on the top 100 TCRbeta sequences ranked by frequency was used to measure repertoire divergence. When a sample had multiple sequencing runs, each run was corrected for sorting error separately and the runs were then pooled. What TCRdb holds here is the immuneACCESS table cut down to in-frame rearrangements. Part of the clones is not present; checked against another copy, under half of the missing clones reflect an unresolved V gene, and the others are unexplained. The V and J calls and clone size are taken from that table; D and trimming were inferred from the DNA. Across this sample there are some 65,000 clones, with about four fifths seen only once. The ten largest clones add up to about 4.5% of the sample.

This record belongs to a study of Tregs in tolerant kidney transplant recipients (dated by TCRdb to the late 2010s). Study-wide context: The study applied TCRbeta sequencing to find donor-specific regulatory T cells before combined kidney and bone marrow transplantation and then followed those same cells after transplant. TCRbeta repertoire sequencing was used in 3 healthy controls to compare several methods for expanding Tregs specific for an allogeneic donor. Study-wide findings and limitations: Although technical replication error seemed to be minimal, the question of biological reproducibility was not addressed directly. Expanding Tregs with activated donor B cells appeared to identify the most biologically relevant and donor-specific TCRbeta repertoire. The study was limited by small patient numbers, and the findings need validation in larger populations and under other immunosuppression protocols.

Sequencing was done on a sample of CD4+ T cells from blood. This TCR was recovered from a human donor in good health. This chain is built from TRBV30 and TRBJ2-5; TRBD1 might be the D gene, on 6 matching bases. CDR3 protein: CAWSVVRGETQYF. The DNA is TGTGCCTGGAGTGTCGTCAGGGGAGAGACCCAGTACTTC.